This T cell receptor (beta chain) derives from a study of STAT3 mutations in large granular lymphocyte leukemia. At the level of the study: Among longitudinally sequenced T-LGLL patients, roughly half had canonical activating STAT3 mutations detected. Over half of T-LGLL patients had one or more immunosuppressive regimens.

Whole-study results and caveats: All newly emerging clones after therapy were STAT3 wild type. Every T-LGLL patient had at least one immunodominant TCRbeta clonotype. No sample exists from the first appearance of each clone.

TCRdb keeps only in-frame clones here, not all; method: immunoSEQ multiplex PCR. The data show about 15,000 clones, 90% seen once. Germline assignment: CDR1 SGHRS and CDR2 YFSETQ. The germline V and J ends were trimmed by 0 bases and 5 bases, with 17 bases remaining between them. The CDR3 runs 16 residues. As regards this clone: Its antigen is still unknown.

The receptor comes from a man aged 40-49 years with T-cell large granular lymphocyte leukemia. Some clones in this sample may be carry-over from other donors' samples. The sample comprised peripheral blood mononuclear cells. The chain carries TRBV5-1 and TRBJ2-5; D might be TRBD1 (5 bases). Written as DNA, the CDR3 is TGCGCCAGCAGCTTGGAGGGCAGGGCGGATGTGGAGACCCAGTACTTC. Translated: CASSLEGRADVETQYF. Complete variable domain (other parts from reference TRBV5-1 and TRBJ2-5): KAGVTQTPRYLIKTRGQQVTLSCSPISGHRSVSWYQQTPGQGLQFLFEYFSETQRNKGNFPGRFSGRQFSNSRSEMNVSTLELGDSALYLCASSLEGRADVETQYFGPGTRLLVL.